Listed below are T cell receptor beta chains from one sample, sequenced in a study of breast tumors, draining lymph nodes, adjacent tissues. Each CDR3 protein gets one entry after TCRdb re-called the multiplex PCR reads with MiXCR. Of about 180,000 distinct CDR3 sequences in the sample, about 33% were seen once. The source material was axillary lymph node tissue. The source of these receptors is a female donor with breast cancer. Some clones in this sample may be carry-over from other donors' samples. Each CDR3 is given with its conserved first and last residue. A D gene is named only where the DNA matches it firmly. A clone size is listed for some rows: how often the clone was seen (once, few, many), or a class if it is expanded.

clone size	J gene	CDR3 length	V gene	D gene	CDR3 DNA	CDR3 protein
many	TRBJ2-1	13	TRBV12-3/TRBV12-4	.	TGTGCCAGCATCCGGGGAAGGAGCAATGAGCAGTTCTTC	CASIRGRSNEQFF
many	TRBJ2-7	14	TRBV20-1	TRBD2	TGCAGTGCTAGTGAGCGGGGGTTGGCCTACGAGCAGTACTTC	CSASERGLAYEQYF
many	TRBJ1-2	14	TRBV20-1	.	TGCAGTGCTAGACCGGACCTAGCTAACTATGGCTACACCTTC	CSARPDLANYGYTF
many	TRBJ2-3	13	TRBV19	.	TGTGCCAGTAGTGACCGCCCCTCAGATACGCAGTATTTT	CASSDRPSDTQYF
many	TRBJ2-2	21	TRBV7-9	TRBD2	TGTGCCAGCAGCACCACCCCGGGACTAGCGGGAGGGCCTACTAACACCGGGGAGCTGTTTTTT	CASSTTPGLAGGPTNTGELFF
many	TRBJ2-3	13	TRBV27	TRBD1	TGTGCCAGCAGTTTGGGACAGGCGACCACGCAGTATTTT	CASSLGQATTQYF
few	TRBJ1-5	14	TRBV6-4	.	TGTGCCAGCAGAGAAATCCAGGGCAATCAGCCCCAGCATTTT	CASREIQGNQPQHF
.	TRBJ2-7	14	TRBV3-1	TRBD1	TGTGCCAGCAGCCAAGGACAGGGGACCTACGAGCAGCACTTC	CASSQGQGTYEQHF
many	TRBJ1-5	15	TRBV12-3/TRBV12-4	.	TGTGCCAGCAGTTTAATTGGGGGCGCAAATCAGCCCCAGCATTTT	CASSLIGGANQPQHF
few	TRBJ2-1	15	TRBV3-1	TRBD2	TGTGCCAGCAGCCAACTAGCGGGCAGCTACAATGAGCAGTTCTTC	CASSQLAGSYNEQFF
many	TRBJ2-2	14	TRBV11-3	.	TGTGCCAGCAGCTTTGCTGACCAAGCCGGGGAGCTGTTTTTT	CASSFADQAGELFF
many	TRBJ2-7	12	TRBV12-3/TRBV12-4	.	TGTGCCAGCAGTCCAGAGAGCCTAGAGCAGTACTTC	CASSPESLEQYF
many	TRBJ2-7	12	TRBV6-6	.	TGTGCCAGCAGTTACTCTGGGGAAGAGCAGTACTTC	CASSYSGEEQYF
.	TRBJ2-3	15	TRBV19	TRBD2	TGTGCCAGTAGTCCTAGCGGGGGGCCCACAGATACGCAGTATTTT	CASSPSGGPTDTQYF
.	TRBJ1-4	12	TRBV19	.	TGTGCCATTACGAACCAGCATGGAAAACTGTTTTTT	CAITNQHGKLFF
many	TRBJ2-7	14	TRBV11-1	.	TGTGCCAGCAGCTCGTGGGGGACCTCCTACGAGCAGTACTTC	CASSSWGTSYEQYF
few	TRBJ1-4	16	TRBV6-6	.	TGTGCCAGCAGTCACTCGATTACGGATGTTGGTGAAAAACTGTTTTTT	CASSHSITDVGEKLFF
.	TRBJ2-5	15	TRBV12-5	TRBD2	TGTGCTAGTGGTTTCAGCCTAGCGGGAGTAGAGACCCAGTACTTC	CASGFSLAGVETQYF
few	TRBJ2-2	10	TRBV2	TRBD2	TGTGCCAGCAGTGAAGGGGGGACTAGTTTT	CASSEGGTSF
many	TRBJ2-5	15	TRBV18	.	TGTGCCAGCTCACCACCGGGGGTTCTCCAAGAGACCCAGTACTTC	CASSPPGVLQETQYF
many	TRBJ2-7	14	TRBV20-1	TRBD2	TGCAGTGCTAAAGAACTAGCGGAAACCTACGAGCAGTACTTC	CSAKELAETYEQYF
many	TRBJ1-5	16	TRBV5-6	TRBD1	TGTGCCAGCAGCTCGGACAGGGGGCGATTCAATCAGCCCCAGCATTTT	CASSSDRGRFNQPQHF
many	TRBJ2-1	18	TRBV7-9	TRBD2	TGTGCCAGCAGCCTGACTAGCGGGGGACTCAGCTCCTACAATGAGCAGTTCTTC	CASSLTSGGLSSYNEQFF
many	TRBJ2-1	12	TRBV11-3	.	TGTGCCAGCAGCCGCTCCTACAATGAGCAGTTCTTC	CASSRSYNEQFF
.	TRBJ2-3	16	TRBV20-1	TRBD2	TGCAGTGCTTGCGTCCTACTAGCGTCTAGCACAGATACGCAGTATTTT	CSACVLLASSTDTQYF
many	TRBJ1-5	14	TRBV7-7	.	TGTGCTAGCAGCTTTCGCGCGGTAGGTCAGCCCCAGCATTTT	CASSFRAVGQPQHF
many	TRBJ1-5	16	TRBV19	.	TGTGCCAGTAGTATAGGAAACAGGCGAATAAATCAGCCCCAGCATTTT	CASSIGNRRINQPQHF
many	TRBJ2-3	16	TRBV12-3/TRBV12-4	TRBD2	TGTGCCAGCAGTTTAAGGACTAGCGGGGGCACAGATACGCAGTATTTT	CASSLRTSGGTDTQYF
many	TRBJ1-4	14	TRBV18	TRBD1	TGTGCCAGCTCACCGACAGGGGAAGGGGAAAAACTGTTTTTT	CASSPTGEGEKLFF
.	TRBJ1-1	13	TRBV20-1	.	TGCAGTGCTAGAAAGCAGGGAGGGACTGAAGCTTTCTTT	CSARKQGGTEAFF
many	TRBJ1-4	15	TRBV20-1	TRBD1	TGCAGTGCTAGAGACCCAGGGGGGGGCGCGGAAAAACTGTTTTTT	CSARDPGGGAEKLFF
few	TRBJ2-5	16	TRBV11-3	.	TGTGCCAGCAGCTTAGATTTCGTCGCAGCGCAAGAGACCCAGTACTTC	CASSLDFVAAQETQYF
.	TRBJ2-2	18	TRBV9	.	TGTGCCAGCAGCGTAGCTGGGGGGGACAGCGGAAACACCGGGGAGCTGTTTTTT	CASSVAGGDSGNTGELFF
.	TRBJ1-2	18	TRBV19	TRBD1	TGTGCCAGTAGTATTATAGGGACAGGGGTCCCCTTGAACTATGGCTACACCTTC	CASSIIGTGVPLNYGYTF
.	TRBJ2-1	15	TRBV10-3	.	TGTGCCATCAGTGATTACGAGGGCAATCAAGATGAGCAGTTCTTC	CAISDYEGNQDEQFF
many	TRBJ2-1	17	TRBV4-1	TRBD2	TGCGCCAGCAGCCAGGAACCCGGGACTAGCGGACCTAATGAGCAGTTCTTC	CASSQEPGTSGPNEQFF
.	TRBJ1-3	15	TRBV9	.	TGCGCCAGCAGCGTAGAGGGGATCACTGGAAACACCATATATTTT	CASSVEGITGNTIYF
.	TRBJ2-6	15	TRBV12-3/TRBV12-4	.	TGTGCCAGCAGTTCTAGTGGGACAGGGGCCAACGTCCTGACTTTC	CASSSSGTGANVLTF
.	TRBJ2-1	16	TRBV19	.	TGTGCCAGTAGTAGAACTATCCGGGAGAACTACAATGAGCAGTTCTTC	CASSRTIRENYNEQFF
many	TRBJ2-5	15	TRBV11-2	.	TGTGCCAGCAGCTTAGATCGTACTCCCGGGGAGACCCAGTACTTC	CASSLDRTPGETQYF
many	TRBJ2-3	13	TRBV29-1	TRBD2	TGCAGCGTTGAGACGACTAGCGCAGATACGCAGTATTTT	CSVETTSADTQYF
many	TRBJ1-2	12	TRBV19	TRBD1	TGTGCCAGTAAAGACAGGGGACTTGGCTACACCTTC	CASKDRGLGYTF
few	TRBJ2-7	14	TRBV4-2	TRBD2	TGTGCCAGCAGCTCCGGACTAGCCGCCTACGAGCAGTACTTC	CASSSGLAAYEQYF
.	TRBJ2-5	14	TRBV7-9	.	TGTGCCAGCAGCCACAATACTAACTGCGAGACCCAGTACTTC	CASSHNTNCETQYF
.	TRBJ1-2	16	TRBV3-2	.	TGTGCCAGCAGCCACGACCGACAGGCGTGGGGCTATGGCTACACCTTC	CASSHDRQAWGYGYTF
many	TRBJ1-3	15	TRBV7-2	TRBD1	TGTGCCAGCAGTTTAAGAACAGGGGAGGGGAACACCATATATTTT	CASSLRTGEGNTIYF
many	TRBJ2-7	14	TRBV4-1	TRBD1	TGCGCCAGCAGCCCAGGGACAGGGGGAAGGGAGCAGTACTTC	CASSPGTGGREQYF
many	TRBJ2-5	13	TRBV4-1	.	TGCGCCAGCAGCCTCGCAAAAGGAGAGACCCAGTACTTC	CASSLAKGETQYF
many	TRBJ1-5	15	TRBV19	.	TGTGCCAGTAGTATAGGGTGGGGGGTTCATCAGCCCCAGCATTTT	CASSIGWGVHQPQHF
many	TRBJ2-5	15	TRBV5-1	.	TGCGCCAGCAGCTTAGTTGGACAGAGACAAGAGACCCAGTACTTC	CASSLVGQRQETQYF